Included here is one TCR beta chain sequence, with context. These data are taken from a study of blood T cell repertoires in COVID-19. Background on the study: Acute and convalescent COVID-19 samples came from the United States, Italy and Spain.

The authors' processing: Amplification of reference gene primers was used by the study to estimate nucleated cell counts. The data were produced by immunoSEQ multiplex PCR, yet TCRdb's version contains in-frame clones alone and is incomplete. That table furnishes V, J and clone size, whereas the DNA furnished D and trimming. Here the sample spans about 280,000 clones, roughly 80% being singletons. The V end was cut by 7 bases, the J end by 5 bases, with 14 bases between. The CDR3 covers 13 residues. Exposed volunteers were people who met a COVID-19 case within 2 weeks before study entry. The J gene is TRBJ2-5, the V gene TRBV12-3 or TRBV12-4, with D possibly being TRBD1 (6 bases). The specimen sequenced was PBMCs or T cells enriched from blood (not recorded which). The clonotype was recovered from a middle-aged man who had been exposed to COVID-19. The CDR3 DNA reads TGTGCCAGCACTACAGGGTCAGGGGAGACCCAGTACTTC. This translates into CASTTGSGETQYF.